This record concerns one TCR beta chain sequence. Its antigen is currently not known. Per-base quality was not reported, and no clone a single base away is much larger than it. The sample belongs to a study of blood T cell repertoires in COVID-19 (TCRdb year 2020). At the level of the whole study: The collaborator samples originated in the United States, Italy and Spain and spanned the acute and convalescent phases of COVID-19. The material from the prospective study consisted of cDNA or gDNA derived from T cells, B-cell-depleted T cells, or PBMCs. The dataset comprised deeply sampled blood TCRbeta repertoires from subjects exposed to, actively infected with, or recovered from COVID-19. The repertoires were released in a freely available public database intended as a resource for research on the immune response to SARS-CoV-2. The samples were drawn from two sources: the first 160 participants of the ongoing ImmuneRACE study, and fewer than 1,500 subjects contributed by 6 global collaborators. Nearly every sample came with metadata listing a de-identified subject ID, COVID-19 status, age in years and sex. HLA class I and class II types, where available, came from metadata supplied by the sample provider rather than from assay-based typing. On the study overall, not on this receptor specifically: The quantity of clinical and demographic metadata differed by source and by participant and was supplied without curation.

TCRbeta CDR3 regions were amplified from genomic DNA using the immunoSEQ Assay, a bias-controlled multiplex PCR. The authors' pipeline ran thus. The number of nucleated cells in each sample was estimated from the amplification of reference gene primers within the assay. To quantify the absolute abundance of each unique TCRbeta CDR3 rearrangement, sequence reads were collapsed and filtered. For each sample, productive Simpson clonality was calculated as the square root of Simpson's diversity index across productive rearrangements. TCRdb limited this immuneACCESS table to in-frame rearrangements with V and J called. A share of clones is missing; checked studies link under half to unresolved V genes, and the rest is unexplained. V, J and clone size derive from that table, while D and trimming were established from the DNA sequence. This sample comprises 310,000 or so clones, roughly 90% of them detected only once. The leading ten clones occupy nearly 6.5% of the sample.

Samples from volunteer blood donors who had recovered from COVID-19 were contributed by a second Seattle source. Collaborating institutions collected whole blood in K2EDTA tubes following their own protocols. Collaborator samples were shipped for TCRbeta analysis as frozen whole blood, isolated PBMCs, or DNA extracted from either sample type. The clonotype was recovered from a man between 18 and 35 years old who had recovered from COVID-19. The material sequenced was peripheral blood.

The CDR3 here reads CASSQEGAGRSRAFF. The DNA reads as follows: TGCGCCAGCAGCCAAGAAGGGGCAGGCCGGTCGCGAGCTTTCTTT. In this chain, TRBV4-1 is recombined with TRBJ1-1; TRBD1 might be the D gene, on 5 matching bases. V is clipped by 0 bases and J by 10 bases, and the sequence between their germline boundaries is 18 bases long. The CDR3 contains 15 residues, cysteine and phenylalanine counted. Only the CDR3 DNA stays, 45 bases, in frame from base 1. The germline V gene provides CDR1 MGHRA and CDR2 YSYEKL.